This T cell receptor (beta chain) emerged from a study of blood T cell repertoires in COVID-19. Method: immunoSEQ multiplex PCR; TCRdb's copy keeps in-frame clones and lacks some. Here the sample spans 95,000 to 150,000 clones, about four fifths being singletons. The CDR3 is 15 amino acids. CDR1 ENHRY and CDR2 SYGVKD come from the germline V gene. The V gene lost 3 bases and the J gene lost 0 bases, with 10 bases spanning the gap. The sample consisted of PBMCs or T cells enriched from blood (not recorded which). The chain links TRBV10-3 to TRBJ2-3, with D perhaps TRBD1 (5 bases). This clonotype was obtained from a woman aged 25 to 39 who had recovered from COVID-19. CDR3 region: CAISDKTASTDTQYF. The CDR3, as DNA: TGTGCCATCAGTGATAAGACAGCTAGCACAGATACGCAGTATTTT.